One and the same sample provided the 6 T cell receptor beta chains below, sequenced in a study of human T cells and chemical hapten exposure (dated by TCRdb to the early 2020s). Libraries were made using RACE. TCRdb names NextSeq 500 as the instrument used. TCRdb passed the public sequencing reads through fastp at Q25 and MiXCR, retaining productive beta sequences. When rows share a CDR3 protein, they turn into one entry using the most common DNA and genes. This sample comprises more than 75,000 distinct CDR3 sequences, under 10% of them detected only once. Approximately 1.4% of the sample comes from the top ten. The time point label here, explained by the study, means: healthy volunteer bleed at 6 weeks. Unfractionated whole blood was collected in Tempus Blood RNA tubes, and total RNA was extracted from that blood. Sequencing used whole blood. These receptors were taken from a male donor in good health. Some clones in this sample may be carry-over from other donors' samples.

This clonotype was found a few times. This chain joins TRBV6-2 or TRBV6-3 and TRBJ2-7; TRBD1 might be the D (6 bases). Per germline, CDR1 MNHEY and CDR2 SVGEGT. Trimming took 7 bases from V and 4 from J, leaving 8 bases between them. This CDR3 comprises 11 residues. The CDR3 region has the DNA TGTGCCAGCACCCAGGGGTACGAGCAGTACTTC. It specifies CASTQGYEQYF.

The chain recombines TRBV7-2 with TRBJ1-5; 7 bases are shared with TRBD1. The length of the CDR3 is 15 residues. The V gene's germline CDR1 is SGHTA and CDR2 FQGNSA. V dropped 1 base and J dropped 2; count of bases not matched to a gene: 2. This CDR3 reads CASSLETGRNQPQHF. CDR3 sequence (DNA): TGTGCCAGCAGCTTAGAGACAGGGCGCAATCAGCCCCAGCATTTT.

This clonotype was picked up a small number of times. The CDR3 DNA sequence: TGTGCCAGCAGTTGGGGGGACGGAAACACCATATATTTT. It yields the protein CASSWGDGNTIYF. This chain joins TRBV27 and TRBJ1-3; D may be TRBD1 (5 bases). CDR3 length: 13 residues. Trimming cost V 4 bases and J 4 bases, with 8 bases left between them. Germline CDR1 and CDR2: MNHEY and SMNVEV (reference sequence).

In this sample, this clonotype turned up a few times. This chain connects TRBV14 to TRBJ2-7, with unresolved D. V lost 4 bases and J 0 bases, leaving 13 bases between the germline ends. The CDR3 runs to 15 residues. From germline, CDR1 is SGHDN and CDR2 FVKESK. The CDR3 region is CASSRGSSSSYEQYF. CDR3 nucleotides: TGTGCCAGCAGCCGGGGAAGCTCGAGCTCCTACGAGCAGTACTTC.

V is TRBV12-3 or TRBV12-4 and J is TRBJ2-1; 8 positions match TRBD1. V dropped 4 bases and J dropped 7; count of bases not matched to a gene: 3. The CDR3 has 13 residues. The DNA of the CDR3 is TGTGCCAGCAGTTCGGGGACAGGTAATGAGCAGTTCTTC. Translated: CASSSGTGNEQFF.

This clonotype was counted a few times. Given the absence of the conserved phenylalanine or tryptophan at the CDR3 end, a read error is likely. The genes are TRBV12-3 or TRBV12-4 and TRBJ2-1, with D perhaps matching TRBD1 (6 bases). Trimming removed 4 bases from V and 6 bases from J, with 19 bases in between. This CDR3 comprises 16 residues. DNA of the CDR3: TGTGCCAGCAGTTCTACAGGGATTGGGGCTGGCAATGAGCAGTTCTCC. Translating gives CASSSTGIGAGNEQFS.